The clone carrying this TCR beta chain was detected ten times or more. What it recognizes is unknown. The data stem from a study of CD8 T cells in ankylosing spondylitis. Study-level points and caveats: Within peripheral blood, clones linked to disease were CD8+ and relatively rare. Blood of patients with ankylosing spondylitis appeared to be characterized by a TCR beta motif of fewer than 10 highly homologous variants.

CDR3 length: 15 residues. Germline-derived CDR1 and CDR2 are SGHTA and FQGTGA. Trimming stripped 3 bases from V and 2 bases from J, with 12 bases between. The TCR beta libraries were generated through quantitative 5'-RACE incorporating molecular barcodes. A single record per CDR3 protein comes from TCRdb applying MiXCR to the 5' RACE reads. The table shows about 240,000 distinct CDR3 sequences, with 8% to 9.5% occurring only once. Source material: blood, either unsorted or a sorted T cell fraction (not recorded which). The source of this sequence is a male donor with ankylosing spondylitis or in good health (not recorded which). The V call is TRBV7-3, the J call TRBJ2-3, with D unresolved. For the CDR3, the DNA is TGTGCCAGCAGCTTGCGCGCTCCCCCCACAGATACGCAGTATTTT. Protein product: CASSLRAPPTDTQYF. Full variable domain (rest looked up from reference TRBV7-3 and TRBJ2-3): GAGVSQTPSNKVTEKGKYVELRCDPISGHTALYWYRQSLGQGPEFLIYFQGTGAADDSGLPNDRFFAVRPEGSVSTLKIQRTERGDSAVYLCASSLRAPPTDTQYFGPGTRLTVL.